This entry describes one T cell receptor (beta chain). The sample originates from a study of blood T cell repertoires in COVID-19. Study-level background: Samples taken during acute and convalescent COVID-19 were collected in the United States, Italy and Spain. PBMCs, B-cell-depleted T cells, or T cells were the source of the cDNA or gDNA that made up the material.

Per the original methods: The authors estimated nucleated cell counts from reference gene primer amplification. Sequencing used immunoSEQ multiplex PCR; TCRdb keeps in-frame clones, though not all of them. V and J calls plus clone size are reproduced from that table; the DNA served to infer D and trimming. The sample contains 110,000 or so clones, about four fifths of which appear only once. Sequencing was carried out using peripheral blood. The receptor's source is a woman of 80 years or more with acute or convalescent COVID-19.

This CDR3 is CASSSPGQEYYGYTF. Here the CDR3 DNA reads TGCGCCAGCAGCTCTCCGGGACAGGAATACTATGGCTACACCTTC. The V and J genes are TRBV5-1 and TRBJ1-2, with 8 bases fitting TRBD1. Germline V gene data show CDR1 as SGHRS and CDR2 as YFSETQ. CDR3 size: 15 residues. J lost 3 bases, V lost 3 bases, and 7 bases had no gene match.